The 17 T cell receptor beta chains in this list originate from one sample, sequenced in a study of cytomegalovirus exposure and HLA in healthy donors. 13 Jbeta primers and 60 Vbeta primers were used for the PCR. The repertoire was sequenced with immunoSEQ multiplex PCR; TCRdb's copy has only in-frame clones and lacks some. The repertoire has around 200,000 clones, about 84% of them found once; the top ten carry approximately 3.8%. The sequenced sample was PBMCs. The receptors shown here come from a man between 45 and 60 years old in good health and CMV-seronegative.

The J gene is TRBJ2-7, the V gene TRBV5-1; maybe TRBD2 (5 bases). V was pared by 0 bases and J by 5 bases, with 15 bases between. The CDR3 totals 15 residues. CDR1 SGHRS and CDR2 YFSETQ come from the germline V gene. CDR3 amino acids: CASSLDGPSGNEQYF. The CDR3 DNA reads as TGCGCCAGCAGCTTGGACGGGCCCTCGGGAAACGAGCAGTACTTC.

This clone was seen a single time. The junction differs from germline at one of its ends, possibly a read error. CDR3 amino acids: CSSSPGLAGGQETQYF. In nucleotides, the CDR3 is TGTTCCAGCAGCCCTGGACTAGCGGGGGGACAAGAGACCCAGTACTTC. The J gene is TRBJ2-5, the V gene TRBV7-9; TRBD2 aligns across 14 bases. CDR1 and CDR2 (germline): SEHNR, FQNEAQ (reference sequence). The CDR3 contains 16 residues.

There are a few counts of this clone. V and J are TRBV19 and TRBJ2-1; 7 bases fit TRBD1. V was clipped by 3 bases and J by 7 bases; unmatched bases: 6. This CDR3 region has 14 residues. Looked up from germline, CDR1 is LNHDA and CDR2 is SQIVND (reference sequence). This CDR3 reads CASSMAGTENEQFF. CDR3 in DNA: TGTGCCAGTAGTATGGCCGGGACAGAGAATGAGCAGTTCTTC.

DNA of the CDR3: TGTGCCAGCAGGAGGGGGGGGGATCCGGACGAAAAACTGTTTTTT. This encodes CASRRGGDPDEKLFF. V usage is TRBV7-2 and J usage is TRBJ1-4, with a possible D match to TRBD1 (6 bases). Germline assignment: CDR1 SGHTA and CDR2 FQGNSA. Between the trimmed V and J ends, which lost 6 bases and 8 bases, there was a span of 19 bases. CDR3 length: 15 amino acids.

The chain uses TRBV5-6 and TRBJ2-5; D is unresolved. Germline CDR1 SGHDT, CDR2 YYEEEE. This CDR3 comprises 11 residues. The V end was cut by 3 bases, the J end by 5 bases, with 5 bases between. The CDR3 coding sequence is TGTGCCAGCAGCTCGAGCGAGACCCAGTACTTC. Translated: CASSSSETQYF.

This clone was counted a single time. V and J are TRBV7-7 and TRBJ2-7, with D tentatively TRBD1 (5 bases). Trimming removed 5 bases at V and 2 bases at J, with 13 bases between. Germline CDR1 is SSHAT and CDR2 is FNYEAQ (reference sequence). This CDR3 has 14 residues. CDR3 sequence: CASSVARVAYEQYF. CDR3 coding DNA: TGTGCCAGCAGCGTTGCCAGGGTGGCCTACGAGCAGTACTTC. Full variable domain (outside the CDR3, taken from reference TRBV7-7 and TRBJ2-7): GAGVSQSPRYKVTKRGQDVTLRCDPISSHATLYWYQQALGQGPEFLTYFNYEAQPDKSGLPSDRFSAERPEGSISTLTIQRTEQRDSAMYRCASSVARVAYEQYFGPGTRLTVT.

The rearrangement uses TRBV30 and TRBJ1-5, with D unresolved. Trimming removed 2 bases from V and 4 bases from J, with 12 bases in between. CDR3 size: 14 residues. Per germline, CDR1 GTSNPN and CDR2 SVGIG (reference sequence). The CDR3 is CAWSPGGGNQPQHF. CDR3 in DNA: TGTGCCTGGAGTCCGGGAGGAGGAAATCAGCCCCAGCATTTT.

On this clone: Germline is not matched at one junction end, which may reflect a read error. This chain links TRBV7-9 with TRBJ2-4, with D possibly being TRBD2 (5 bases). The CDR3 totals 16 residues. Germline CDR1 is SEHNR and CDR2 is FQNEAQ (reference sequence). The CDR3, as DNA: TGTTCCAGCAGCTTTGGCGCGGGTCTAGCCAAAAACATTCAGTACTTC. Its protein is CSSSFGAGLAKNIQYF.

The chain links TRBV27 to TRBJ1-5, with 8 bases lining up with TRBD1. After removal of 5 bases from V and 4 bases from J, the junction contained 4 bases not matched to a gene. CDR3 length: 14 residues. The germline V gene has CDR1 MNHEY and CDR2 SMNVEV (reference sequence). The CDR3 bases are TGTGCCAGCAGTCTTTGGACAGGGAATCAGCCCCAGCATTTT. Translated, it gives CASSLWTGNQPQHF.

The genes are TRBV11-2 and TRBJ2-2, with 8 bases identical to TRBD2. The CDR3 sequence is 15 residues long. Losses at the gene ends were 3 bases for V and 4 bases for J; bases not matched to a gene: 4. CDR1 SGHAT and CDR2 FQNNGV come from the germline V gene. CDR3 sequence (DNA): TGTGCCAGCAGCTTTCCAGCGGGGGTCACCGGGGAGCTGTTTTTT. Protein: CASSFPAGVTGELFF.

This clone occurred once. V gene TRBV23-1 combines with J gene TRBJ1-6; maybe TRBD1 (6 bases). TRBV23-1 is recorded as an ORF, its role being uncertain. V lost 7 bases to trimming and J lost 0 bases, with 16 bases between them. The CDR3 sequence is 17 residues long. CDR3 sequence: CASILGQLSSYNSPLHF. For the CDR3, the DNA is TGCGCCAGCATACTCGGACAGTTAAGCTCCTATAATTCACCCCTCCACTTT.

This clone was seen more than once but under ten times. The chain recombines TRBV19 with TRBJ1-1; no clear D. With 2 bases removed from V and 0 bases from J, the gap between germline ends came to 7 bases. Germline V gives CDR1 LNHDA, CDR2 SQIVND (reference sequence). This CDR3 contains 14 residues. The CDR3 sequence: CASSISEVNTEAFF. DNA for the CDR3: TGTGCCAGTAGTATATCTGAGGTGAACACTGAAGCTTTCTTT.

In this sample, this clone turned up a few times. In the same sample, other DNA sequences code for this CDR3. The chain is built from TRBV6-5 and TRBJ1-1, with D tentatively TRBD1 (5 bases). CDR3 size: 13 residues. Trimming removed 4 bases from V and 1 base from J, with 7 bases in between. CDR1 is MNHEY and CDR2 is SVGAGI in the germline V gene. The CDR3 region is CASSSTGNTEAFF. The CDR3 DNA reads TGTGCCAGCAGTTCCACAGGGAACACTGAAGCTTTCTTT.

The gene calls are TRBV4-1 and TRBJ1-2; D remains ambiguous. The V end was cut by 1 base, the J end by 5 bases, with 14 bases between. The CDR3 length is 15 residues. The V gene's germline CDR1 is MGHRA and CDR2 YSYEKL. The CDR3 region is CASSQVAAGIYGYTF. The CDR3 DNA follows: TGCGCCAGCAGCCAAGTAGCGGCAGGAATTTATGGCTACACCTTC.

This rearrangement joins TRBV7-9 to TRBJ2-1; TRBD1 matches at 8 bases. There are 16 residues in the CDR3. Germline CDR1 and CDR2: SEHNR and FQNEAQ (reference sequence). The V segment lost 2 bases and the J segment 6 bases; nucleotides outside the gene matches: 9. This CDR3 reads CASSLLQGAGGNEQFF. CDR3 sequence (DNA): TGTGCCAGCAGCTTACTTCAGGGGGCTGGGGGCAATGAGCAGTTCTTC. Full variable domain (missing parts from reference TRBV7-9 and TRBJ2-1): DTGVSQNPRHKITKRGQNVTFRCDPISEHNRLYWYRQTLGQGPEFLTYFQNEAQLEKSRLLSDRFSAERPKGSFSTLEIQRTEQGDSAMYLCASSLLQGAGGNEQFFGPGTRLTVL.

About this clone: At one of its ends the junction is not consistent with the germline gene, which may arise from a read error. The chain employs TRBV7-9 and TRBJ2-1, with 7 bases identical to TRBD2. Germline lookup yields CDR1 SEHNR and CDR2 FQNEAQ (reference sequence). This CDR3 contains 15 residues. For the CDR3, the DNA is TGTTCCAGCAGCTTAGGGACGGGGGGAGGGAATGAGCAGTTCTTC. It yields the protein CSSSLGTGGGNEQFF.

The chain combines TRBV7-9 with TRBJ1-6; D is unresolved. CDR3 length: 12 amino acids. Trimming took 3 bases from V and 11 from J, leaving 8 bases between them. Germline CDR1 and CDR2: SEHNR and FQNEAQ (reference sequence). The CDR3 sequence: CASSFPQTPLHF. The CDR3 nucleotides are TGTGCCAGCAGCTTCCCTCAGACACCCCTCCACTTT.